Presented here are 6 T cell receptor beta chains from one specimen sequenced in a study of T-cell memory formation after mild COVID-19. Each CDR3 protein is one row after TCRdb ran MiXCR on the 5' RACE reads. Of 350,000 or so distinct CDR3 sequences listed, 20% to 25% are singletons. Sample: PBMCs or a T cell subset sorted from them (not recorded which). The receptors shown here come from a man aged 18 to 29 who had mild COVID-19 (a few samples of this study predate the infection). Cell type and time point are not known.

The table lists this clonotype with many counts. At one boundary the junction diverges from the germline segment, which might be a read error. The chain recombines TRBV5-1 with TRBJ1-3; D possibly corresponds to TRBD1 (6 bases). In germline, CDR1 is SGHRS, CDR2 YFSETQ. The CDR3 sequence is 14 residues long. In DNA, the CDR3 is TGTGCCAGCAGCTTAGGGACATCTGGAAACACCATATATTTT. It codes for CASSLGTSGNTIYF.

This chain uses TRBV7-2 with TRBJ2-1, with 8 nucleotides matching TRBD2. With 5 bases clipped from V and 4 bases from J, the junction kept 1 base outside the gene matches. The CDR3 spans 13 residues. The germline V gene encodes CDR1 SGHTA and CDR2 FQGNSA. The CDR3 DNA sequence: TGTGCCAGCAGCACGGGAGGGTACAATGAGCAGTTCTTC. This sequence encodes CASSTGGYNEQFF.

This clonotype was counted a few times. The rearrangement links TRBV6-6 to TRBJ1-6; no clear D gene. The V and J ends lost 6 bases and 0 bases respectively, with 9 bases between them. The CDR3 length is 15 residues. CDR1 is MNHNY and CDR2 is SVGAGI in the germline V gene (reference sequence). CDR3 sequence: CASRTASSYNSPLHF. In DNA, the CDR3 is TGTGCCAGCAGGACCGCAAGCTCCTATAATTCACCCCTCCACTTT.

There are a few counts of this clonotype. The genes are TRBV6-2 or TRBV6-3 and TRBJ2-6; no clear D gene. CDR3 length equals 16 residues. V was clipped by 1 base and J by 0 bases, with 7 bases between them. CDR1 is MNHEY, CDR2 SVGEGT, per germline. The CDR3 DNA follows: TGTGCCAGCAGTTACTTGTCAGTCTCTGGGGCCAACGTCCTGACTTTC. It specifies CASSYLSVSGANVLTF.

Only a few counts were recorded for this clonotype. The CDR3 region is CASSYSAGHTEQYV. For the CDR3, the DNA is TGTGCCAGCAGTTACTCTGCAGGGCATACCGAGCAGTACGTC. The chain uses TRBV6-2 or TRBV6-3 and TRBJ2-7; D possibly corresponds to TRBD1 (5 bases). Trimming pared 0 bases from V and 6 bases from J, leaving 12 bases between. CDR3 length equals 14 residues. CDR1 and CDR2 from the germline V gene are MNHEY and SVGEGT.

The V gene is TRBV20-1, the J gene TRBJ2-5; D gene uncertain. The germline V and J ends were trimmed by 0 bases and 5 bases, with 10 bases remaining between them. CDR1 DFQATT and CDR2 SNEGSKA come from the germline V gene (reference sequence). CDR3 size: 13 residues. Here the CDR3 reads CSARDPGWETQYF. In DNA, the CDR3 is TGCAGTGCTAGAGATCCCGGGTGGGAGACCCAGTACTTC.